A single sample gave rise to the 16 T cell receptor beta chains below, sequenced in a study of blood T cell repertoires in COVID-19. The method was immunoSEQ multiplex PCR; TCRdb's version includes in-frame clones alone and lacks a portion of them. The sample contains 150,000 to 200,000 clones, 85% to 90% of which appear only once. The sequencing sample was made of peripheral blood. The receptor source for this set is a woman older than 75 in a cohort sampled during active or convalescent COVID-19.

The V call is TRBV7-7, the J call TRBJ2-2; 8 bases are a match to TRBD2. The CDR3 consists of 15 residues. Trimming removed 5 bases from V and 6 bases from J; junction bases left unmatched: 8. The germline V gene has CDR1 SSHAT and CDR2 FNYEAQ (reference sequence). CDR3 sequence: CASSPGTSRAGELFF. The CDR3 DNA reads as TGTGCCAGCAGCCCCGGGACTAGTCGGGCCGGGGAGCTGTTTTTT.

CDR3 residues: CAWGQGQKRRNGYTF. CDR3 coding DNA: TGTGCCTGGGGACAGGGCCAGAAAAGAAGAAATGGCTACACCTTC. J is TRBJ1-2 and V is TRBV6-5; 9 nucleotides align to TRBD1. This CDR3 contains 15 residues. The ends lost 11 bases at V and 6 bases at J; junction bases unmatched: 16. Germline CDR1 MNHEY, CDR2 SVGAGI.

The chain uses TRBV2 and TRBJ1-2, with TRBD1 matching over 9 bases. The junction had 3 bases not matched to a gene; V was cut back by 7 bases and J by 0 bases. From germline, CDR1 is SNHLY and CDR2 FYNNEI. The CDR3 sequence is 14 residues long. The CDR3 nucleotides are TGTGCCAGCACCAGGGACAGGGCTAACTATGGCTACACCTTC. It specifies CASTRDRANYGYTF.

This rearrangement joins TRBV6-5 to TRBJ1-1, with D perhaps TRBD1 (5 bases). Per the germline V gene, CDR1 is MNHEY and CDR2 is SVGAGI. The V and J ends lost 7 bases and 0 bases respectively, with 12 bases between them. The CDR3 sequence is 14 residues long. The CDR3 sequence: CASTSTGLNTEAFF. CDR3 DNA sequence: TGTGCCAGCACCTCTACAGGATTGAACACTGAAGCTTTCTTT.

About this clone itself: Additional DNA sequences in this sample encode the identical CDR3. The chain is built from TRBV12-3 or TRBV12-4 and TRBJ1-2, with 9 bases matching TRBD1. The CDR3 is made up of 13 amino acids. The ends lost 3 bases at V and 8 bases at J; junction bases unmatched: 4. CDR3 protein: CASSLGQGRGYTF. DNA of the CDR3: TGTGCCAGCAGTTTGGGACAGGGAAGAGGCTACACCTTC.

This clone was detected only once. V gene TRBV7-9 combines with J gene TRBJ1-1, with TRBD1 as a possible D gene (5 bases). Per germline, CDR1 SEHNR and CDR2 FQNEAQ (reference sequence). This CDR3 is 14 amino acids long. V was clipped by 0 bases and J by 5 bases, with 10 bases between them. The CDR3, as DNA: TGTGCCAGCAGCTTAGCGAAGGGGCGAACTGAAGCTTTCTTT. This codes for CASSLAKGRTEAFF. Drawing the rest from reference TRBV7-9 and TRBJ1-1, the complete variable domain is DTGVSQNPRHKITKRGQNVTFRCDPISEHNRLYWYRQTLGQGPEFLTYFQNEAQLEKSRLLSDRFSAERPKGSFSTLEIQRTEQGDSAMYLCASSLAKGRTEAFFGQGTRLTVV.

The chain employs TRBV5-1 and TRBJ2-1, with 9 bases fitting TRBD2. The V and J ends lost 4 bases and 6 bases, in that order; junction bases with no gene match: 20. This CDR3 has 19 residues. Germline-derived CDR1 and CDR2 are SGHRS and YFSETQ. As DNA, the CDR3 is TGCGCCAGCAGCACCTCAGGATGGCTAGCGGGGTTGGGATTCAATGAGCAGTTCTTC. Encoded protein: CASSTSGWLAGLGFNEQFF.

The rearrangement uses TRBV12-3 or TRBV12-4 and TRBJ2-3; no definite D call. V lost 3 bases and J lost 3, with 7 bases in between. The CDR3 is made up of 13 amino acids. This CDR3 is CASSFQVTDTQYF. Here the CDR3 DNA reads TGTGCCAGCAGTTTTCAGGTAACAGATACGCAGTATTTT.

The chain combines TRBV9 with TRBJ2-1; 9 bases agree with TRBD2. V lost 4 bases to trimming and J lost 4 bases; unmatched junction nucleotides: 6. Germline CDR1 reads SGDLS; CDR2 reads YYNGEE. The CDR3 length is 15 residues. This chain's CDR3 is CASSPRLADYNEQFF. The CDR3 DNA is TGTGCCAGCAGCCCCAGACTAGCGGATTACAATGAGCAGTTCTTC.

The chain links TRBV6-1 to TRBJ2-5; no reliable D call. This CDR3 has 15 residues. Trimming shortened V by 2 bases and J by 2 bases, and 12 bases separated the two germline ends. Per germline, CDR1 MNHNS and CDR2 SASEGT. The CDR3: CASSEYGTAQETQYF. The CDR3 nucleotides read TGTGCCAGCAGTGAATATGGCACAGCACAAGAGACCCAGTACTTC.

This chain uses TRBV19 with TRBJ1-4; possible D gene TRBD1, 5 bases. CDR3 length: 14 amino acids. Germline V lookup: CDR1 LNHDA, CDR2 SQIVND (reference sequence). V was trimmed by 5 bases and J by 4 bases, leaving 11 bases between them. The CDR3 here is CASSAGGGNEKLFF. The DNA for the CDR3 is TGTGCCAGTAGTGCGGGGGGTGGTAATGAAAAACTGTTTTTT.

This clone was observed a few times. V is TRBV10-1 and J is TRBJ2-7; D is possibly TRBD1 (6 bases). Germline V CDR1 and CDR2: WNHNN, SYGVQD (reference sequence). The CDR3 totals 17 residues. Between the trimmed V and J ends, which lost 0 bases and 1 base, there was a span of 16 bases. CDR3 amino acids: CASSESGQMQSSYEQYV. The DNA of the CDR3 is TGCGCCAGCAGTGAGTCCGGACAGATGCAAAGTTCCTACGAGCAGTACGTC.

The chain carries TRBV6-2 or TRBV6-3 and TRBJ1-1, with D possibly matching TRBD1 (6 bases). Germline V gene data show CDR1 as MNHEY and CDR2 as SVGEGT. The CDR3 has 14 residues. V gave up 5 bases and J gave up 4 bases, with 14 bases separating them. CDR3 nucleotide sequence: TGTGCCAGCAGTGCCCACAGGGATCCCACTGAAGCTTTCTTT. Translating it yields CASSAHRDPTEAFF.

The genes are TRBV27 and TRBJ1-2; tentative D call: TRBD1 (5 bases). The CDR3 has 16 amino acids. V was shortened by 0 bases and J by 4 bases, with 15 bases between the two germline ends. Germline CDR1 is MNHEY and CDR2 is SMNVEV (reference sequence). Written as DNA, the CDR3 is TGTGCCAGCAGTTTATCCTACACTATAAGGGGCTATGGCTACACCTTC. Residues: CASSLSYTIRGYGYTF.

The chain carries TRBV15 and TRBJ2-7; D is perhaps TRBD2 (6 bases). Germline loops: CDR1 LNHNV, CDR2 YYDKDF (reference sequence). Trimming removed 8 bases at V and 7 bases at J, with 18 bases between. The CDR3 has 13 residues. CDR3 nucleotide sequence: TGTGCCACCGCCATGGCCCTAGCGAGGGAGCAGTACGTC. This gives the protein CATAMALAREQYV.

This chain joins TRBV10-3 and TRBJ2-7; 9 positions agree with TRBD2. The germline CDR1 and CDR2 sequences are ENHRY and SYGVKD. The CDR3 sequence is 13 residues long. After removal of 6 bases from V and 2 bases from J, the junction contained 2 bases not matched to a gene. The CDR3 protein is CAIRTSGPYEQYF. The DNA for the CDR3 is TGTGCCATCAGGACTAGCGGACCCTACGAGCAGTACTTC.